This T cell receptor (beta chain) was observed in a study of blood T cell repertoires in COVID-19. Study at large: The analysed material was cDNA or gDNA that came from T cells, B-cell-depleted T cells, or PBMCs.

V gave up 6 bases and J gave up 0 bases; unmatched junction bases: 5. Germline assignment: CDR1 SNHLY and CDR2 FYNNEI. This CDR3 has 16 amino acids. Methods used by the authors: Amplifying reference gene primers gave estimates of nucleated cell counts. Some clones are missing from TCRdb's copy, which holds only in-frame ones; the method was immunoSEQ multiplex PCR. V, J and clone size reflect that table, while D and trimming were determined from the DNA. The table shows 250,000 to 300,000 clones, with 89% occurring only once. The sequence came from a woman aged 40 to 50 who had recovered from COVID-19. Material: peripheral blood. The gene calls are TRBV2 and TRBJ2-2, with 9 nucleotides matching TRBD1. As DNA, the CDR3 is TGTGCCAGCAGACAGGGGGCCACCACGAACACCGGGGAGCTGTTTTTT. This codes for CASRQGATTNTGELFF.